What follows is one TCR beta chain and its context. J was trimmed by 3 bases and V by 5 bases; bases with no gene match: 11. In germline, CDR1 is SGHDN, CDR2 FVKESK. The CDR3 covers 17 residues. This entry comes from a study of radiotherapy plus CTLA-4 blockade in lung cancer. The data were produced by immunoSEQ multiplex PCR, yet TCRdb's version contains in-frame clones alone and is incomplete. This repertoire shows about 98,000 clones, 82% found once; its top ten account for about 3.5%. The TCR was taken from a human donor with non-small cell lung cancer who had a partial response to radiotherapy plus ipilimumab. The rearrangement uses TRBV14 and TRBJ2-1; 9 bases match TRBD2. The source was peripheral blood, collected from a patient treated with radiotherapy plus ipilimumab. The CDR3 reads CASSSPGGRGFYNEQFF. Written as DNA, the CDR3 is TGTGCCAGCAGCTCCCCTGGCGGGAGGGGTTTCTACAATGAGCAGTTCTTC. Using reference TRBV14 and TRBJ2-1 for the parts outside the CDR3, the full variable domain is EAGVTQFPSHSVIEKGQTVTLRCDPISGHDNLYWYRRVMGKEIKFLLHFVKESKQDESGMPNNRFLAERTGGTYSTLKVQPAELEDSGVYFCASSSPGGRGFYNEQFFGPGTRLTVL.